A single sample gave rise to the 17 T cell receptor beta chains below, sequenced in a study of T-cell memory formation after mild COVID-19. TCRdb called the 5' RACE reads again in MiXCR, with one record for every CDR3 protein. The sample includes a few hundred thousand distinct CDR3 sequences, approximately 22% of them seen just once. Sequencing input: PBMCs or a T cell subset sorted from them (not recorded which). The receptors shown here come from a man aged 18-30 years who had mild COVID-19 (a few samples of this study predate the infection). Cell type and time point are not known.

Remarks on this clonotype: The junction differs from germline at one of its ends, possibly a read error. The gene calls are TRBV12-3 or TRBV12-4 and TRBJ1-3; 9 bases line up with TRBD1. This CDR3 has 14 amino acids. Here the CDR3 reads CASSSGQGFNTIYF. In DNA, the CDR3 is TGTGCAAGCAGTTCCGGACAGGGGTTTAACACCATATATTTT.

The chain employs TRBV9 and TRBJ1-1; TRBD1 matches at 7 bases. This CDR3 region has 13 residues. J was trimmed by 10 bases and V by 4 bases; bases with no gene match: 10. Germline V gives CDR1 SGDLS, CDR2 YYNGEE. Here the CDR3 reads CASSTHPTGVAFF. Here the CDR3 DNA reads TGTGCCAGCAGCACTCACCCAACAGGGGTAGCTTTCTTT.

This chain uses TRBV7-3 with TRBJ2-6; D call uncertain. This CDR3 has 17 amino acids. The V gene's germline CDR1 is SGHTA and CDR2 FQGTGA. Between the trimmed V and J ends, which lost 5 bases and 0 bases, there was a span of 14 bases. The CDR3 nucleotides are TGTGCCAGCAGCCCTCAATTCACCCGCTCTGGGGCCAACGTCCTGACTTTC. This gives the protein CASSPQFTRSGANVLTF.

The V gene is TRBV24-1, the J gene TRBJ2-2; the D gene is possibly TRBD1 (6 bases). Germline V lookup: CDR1 KGHDR, CDR2 SFDVKD. The CDR3 consists of 13 residues. Trimming took off 7 bases at V and 2 bases at J, with 7 bases between the two ends. The CDR3: CATRDSNTGELFF. CDR3 nucleotide sequence: TGTGCCACCAGGGACAGTAACACCGGGGAGCTGTTTTTT.

The rearrangement uses TRBV5-1 and TRBJ2-1; 10 bases are a match to TRBD1. The ends lost 4 bases at V and 9 bases at J; junction bases unmatched: 4. Germline-derived CDR1 and CDR2 are SGHRS and YFSETQ. The CDR3 loop spans 13 amino acids. The CDR3 DNA reads TGCGCCAGCAGCCTCGGGACAGGGGCTGAGCAGTTCTTC. Its protein is CASSLGTGAEQFF. The entire variable domain, with the rest obtained from reference TRBV5-1 and TRBJ2-1, is as follows: KAGVTQTPRYLIKTRGQQVTLSCSPISGHRSVSWYQQTPGQGLQFLFEYFSETQRNKGNFPGRFSGRQFSNSRSEMNVSTLELGDSALYLCASSLGTGAEQFFGPGTRLTVL.

This clonotype was detected a few times. The chain has TRBV7-3 and TRBJ2-7; 10 bases are shared with TRBD2. Germline V CDR1 and CDR2: SGHTA, FQGTGA. Trimming removed 5 bases from V and 0 bases from J; junction bases left unmatched: 4. The CDR3 has 15 residues. The CDR3 DNA sequence: TGTGCCAGCAGCCCCAGCGGGGGGGCCTCCTACGAGCAGTACTTC. Translated: CASSPSGGASYEQYF. The complete variable domain, with remaining parts taken from reference TRBV7-3 and TRBJ2-7, reads GAGVSQTPSNKVTEKGKYVELRCDPISGHTALYWYRQSLGQGPEFLIYFQGTGAADDSGLPNDRFFAVRPEGSVSTLKIQRTERGDSAVYLCASSPSGGASYEQYFGPGTRLTVT.

The chain joins TRBV12-3 or TRBV12-4 to TRBJ2-5; D is perhaps TRBD1 or TRBD2 (6 bases each). Trimming shortened V by 8 bases and J by 3 bases, and 13 bases separated the two germline ends. The CDR3 loop spans 13 amino acids. The CDR3: CASGWGAEETQYF. CDR3 coding DNA: TGTGCCAGCGGGTGGGGGGCCGAAGAGACCCAGTACTTC.

This clonotype was counted only a few times. The rearrangement links TRBV7-3 to TRBJ2-7, with D perhaps assigned TRBD1 or TRBD2 (5 bases each). The ends were cut back, 3 bases at V and 9 bases at J, with 18 bases in the middle. This CDR3 spans 14 amino acids. Germline V gives CDR1 SGHTA, CDR2 FQGTGA. The CDR3 region has the DNA TGTGCCAGCAGCTTGGGGCGGGCGCAAGACGGGCAGTACTTC. Translation gives CASSLGRAQDGQYF.

The chain links TRBV29-1 to TRBJ2-1; D is possibly TRBD1 (6 bases). The CDR3 is 11 residues long. Germline CDR1 is SQVTM and CDR2 is ANQGSEA. Trimming shortened V by 1 base and J by 9 bases, and 7 bases separated the two germline ends. In DNA form, the CDR3 reads TGCAGCGTTGAAGTAGGGGGTGAGCAGTTCTTC. Its protein is CSVEVGGEQFF.

V gene TRBV29-1 combines with J gene TRBJ1-2; 9 bases align to TRBD1. The CDR3 runs 13 residues. Germline-derived CDR1 and CDR2 are SQVTM and ANQGSEA. V lost 7 bases and J lost 4; bases outside the gene matches: 7. The CDR3 DNA follows: TGCAGCGCATGGGACAGGGCGGGCTATGGCTACACCTTC. This encodes CSAWDRAGYGYTF.

This chain links TRBV2 with TRBJ2-7; 10 nucleotides line up with TRBD1. CDR1 is SNHLY, CDR2 FYNNEI, per germline. The CDR3 is 15 residues long. Trimming cost V 4 bases and J 6 bases; bases outside gene matches: 9. The CDR3 is CASSVTGTGASEQYV. CDR3 bases: TGTGCCAGCAGTGTGACCGGGACAGGGGCCTCCGAGCAGTACGTC.

This clonotype was counted a few times. The chain couples TRBV28 to TRBJ1-2; weak D call: TRBD1 (6 bases). The germline CDR1 and CDR2 sequences are MDHEN and SYDVKM. Trimming removed 4 bases from V and 7 bases from J, with 10 bases in between. The CDR3 is 12 amino acids. The CDR3 bases are TGTGCCAGCAGTTCCAGGGGTTTTGGCTACACCTTC. It yields the protein CASSSRGFGYTF.

In nucleotides, the CDR3 is TGTGCCAGCGGGACAGCGACATCCACAGATACGCAGTATTTT. This codes for CASGTATSTDTQYF. The chain links TRBV11-1 to TRBJ2-3, with 7 bases that match TRBD1. This CDR3 is 14 amino acids long. Germline V CDR1 and CDR2: SGHAT, FQDESV (reference sequence). V trimming: 8 bases; J trimming: 2 bases; junction bases outside the gene matches: 7.

This clonotype was counted only a few times. The chain carries TRBV7-3 and TRBJ2-3; D unclear. V was shortened by 1 base and J by 4 bases, with 9 bases between the two germline ends. Germline V CDR1 and CDR2: SGHTA, FQGTGA. The CDR3 is 14 residues long. CDR3 sequence reads: CASSLNTSPDTQYF. The CDR3 region has the DNA TGTGCCAGCAGCTTAAATACCAGCCCAGATACGCAGTATTTT.

This clonotype was seen only a few times. This rearrangement joins TRBV4-1 to TRBJ2-7, with 9 bases fitting TRBD1. The V segment lost 4 bases and the J segment 3 bases; nucleotides outside the gene matches: 4. CDR1 is MGHRA and CDR2 is YSYEKL in the germline V gene. The CDR3 extends over 14 amino acids. The CDR3 region is CASSRPGQGYEQYV. CDR3 bases: TGCGCCAGCAGCCGTCCGGGACAGGGCTACGAGCAGTACGTC.

In this sample, this clonotype turned up many times. The chain uses TRBV4-2 and TRBJ1-2; possibly TRBD1 for D (6 bases). The germline gives CDR1 LGHNA, CDR2 YNFKEQ. Trimming removed 0 bases at V and 6 bases at J, with 8 bases between. The CDR3 totals 13 residues. The chain's CDR3 is CASSQDRGHGYTF. The CDR3 DNA sequence: TGTGCCAGCAGCCAAGACAGGGGCCATGGCTACACCTTC.

The chain joins TRBV6-5 to TRBJ2-3; D unresolved. The CDR3 has 14 residues. V lost 0 bases to trimming and J lost 6 bases, with 10 bases between them. Germline V gene lookup returns CDR1 MNHEY and CDR2 SVGAGI. CDR3 nucleotides: TGTGCCAGCAGTTACTCTTCTATTCCTGATACGCAGTATTTT. Translation gives CASSYSSIPDTQYF.